This TCR beta chain derives from a study of post-analysis software for immune sequencing data. Germline V gene sequence: CDR1 SEHNR, CDR2 FQNEAQ (reference sequence). This CDR3 region has 14 residues. As concerns this clonotype: Antigen unknown. Relative to the germline gene, one junction end is altered; a read error may explain this.

Sequencing libraries made from TCR beta cDNA carried unique molecular identifiers. TCRdb recomputed calls from the PCR reads with MiXCR, one row per CDR3 protein. This table holds about 770,000 distinct CDR3 sequences, 40% to 55% found once. The study's findings and limits: Controls had lower frequencies than patients of 4 or 5 TRBV segments, which included TRBV5-6, TRBV5-1 and TRBV20-1. Controls showed significantly higher normalized Chao1 diversity than did multiple sclerosis patients.

The receptor's source is a girl aged 10 to 17 with multiple sclerosis. This chain uses TRBV7-9 with TRBJ2-2; D is possibly TRBD2 (5 bases). The sequencing sample was made of blood. CDR3 coding DNA: TGTGCCAGCCTGGGCCCGGAGCAGGCCGGGGAGCGGTTTTTT. Translated, it gives CASLGPEQAGERFF.